This T cell receptor (beta chain) emerged from a study of shared T cell receptors in the human thymus. The CDR3 sequence is 14 residues long. Per the germline V gene, CDR1 is MNHEY and CDR2 is SVGAGI. Trimming pared 0 bases from V and 0 bases from J, leaving 3 bases between. Some clones are missing from TCRdb's copy, which holds only in-frame ones; the method was immunoSEQ multiplex PCR. The sample records hundreds of thousands of clones, around 87% being singletons. These data were also filed under a second study, of human thymus T cells. Turning to that study: Among the donors, all were healthy Finnish infants having corrective surgery for congenital heart defects. Thymus tissue for the work was resected from patients undergoing corrective heart surgery. An apparent bias in V and J gene usage was seen in thymic and blood repertoires. Unrelated individuals were reported by related research to share highly overlapping thymic repertoires.

The chain couples TRBV6-5 to TRBJ1-5; D unresolved. Material: thymocytes. This TCR came from a boy in the first two years of life with a congenital heart defect. The CDR3 DNA reads TGTGCCAGCAGTTACTCAGCTAGCAATCAGCCCCAGCATTTT. Translation gives CASSYSASNQPQHF.